Shown below are 15 T cell receptor beta chains from a single sample sequenced in a study of blood T cell repertoires in COVID-19 (dated by TCRdb to the early 2020s). The library came from the immunoSEQ multiplex PCR assay. Not all clones reach the TCRdb copy of this immuneACCESS table, which keeps in-frame sequences only. Checked studies attribute under half of the gap to unresolved V genes and leave the rest unexplained. This sample has roughly 450,000 clones in its table, and about 90% of those were observed once. Clones ranked in the top ten supply approximately 0.65% of the sample. The specimen sequenced was PBMCs or T cells enriched from blood (not recorded which). These receptors were taken from a young man who had recovered from COVID-19.

The rearrangement uses TRBV6-6 and TRBJ1-6, with D unresolved. This CDR3 has 15 amino acids. Trimming took off 6 bases at V and 9 bases at J, with 18 bases between the two ends. Germline V gene data show CDR1 as MNHNY and CDR2 as SVGAGI (reference sequence). CDR3 residues: CASRSGEPSGSPLHF. The CDR3 DNA follows: TGTGCCAGCAGGTCCGGGGAACCAAGCGGTTCACCCCTCCACTTT.

This rearrangement joins TRBV7-6 to TRBJ1-2; D gene ambiguous. Germline values: CDR1 SGHVS, CDR2 FNYEAQ. Trimming took off 2 bases at V and 7 bases at J, with 8 bases between the two ends. CDR3 length equals 12 residues. Written as DNA, the CDR3 is TGTGCCAGCAGCTTAATTGCGGGTGGCTACACCTTC. Protein sequence: CASSLIAGGYTF.

The rearrangement joins TRBV2 to TRBJ1-5; D is unclear. This CDR3 spans 13 amino acids. V lost 8 bases and J lost 3, with 11 bases in between. Germline V CDR1 and CDR2: SNHLY, FYNNEI. In DNA, the CDR3 is TGTGCCAGCGGAGCCCTTCCCAATCAGCCCCAGCATTTT. Encoded protein: CASGALPNQPQHF.

The chain employs TRBV3-1 (or the pseudogene TRBV3-2) and TRBJ2-7; 7 bases are shared with TRBD2. The V gene end was trimmed by 4 bases and the J gene end by 12 bases; junction bases not matched to a gene: 12. Germline V gene sequence: CDR1 LGHDT, CDR2 YNNKEL (reference sequence). This CDR3 spans 13 amino acids. CDR3 nucleotide sequence: TGTGCCAGCAGCCCGAGAGAGCGGGGCCTAAGGTACTTC. It specifies CASSPRERGLRYF.

The chain couples TRBV12-3 or TRBV12-4 to TRBJ1-4; the D gene is possibly TRBD1 (6 bases). Trimming stripped 5 bases from V and 8 bases from J, with 9 bases between. CDR3 length: 12 residues. Written as DNA, the CDR3 is TGTGCCAGCAGTGGGGGCAGGGAAAAACTGTTTTTT. Translating it yields CASSGGREKLFF.

The chain joins TRBV28 to TRBJ1-1, with a weak D call TRBD1 (5 bases). V gave up 8 bases and J gave up 11 bases, with 18 bases separating them. Germline assignment: CDR1 MDHEN and CDR2 SYDVKM. The CDR3 has 12 residues. The DNA for the CDR3 is TGTGCCAGCGAACCCCACGGGGGTGTGGCTTTCTTT. It translates to CASEPHGGVAFF.

The rearrangement joins TRBV19 to TRBJ1-5, with unresolved D. CDR1 is LNHDA, CDR2 SQIVND, per germline (reference sequence). The CDR3 has 16 residues. Between the trimmed V and J ends, which lost 5 bases and 2 bases, there was a span of 16 bases. CDR3 nucleotides: TGTGCCAGTAGTTCCCCGGGGTCGGTTGGCAATCAGCCCCAGCATTTT. As protein: CASSSPGSVGNQPQHF.

A word on this clone: Other nucleotide sequences in the sample specify the same CDR3. The chain combines TRBV7-9 with TRBJ2-5; unclear D gene. V dropped 1 base and J dropped 0 bases, with 3 bases sitting between them. In germline, CDR1 is SEHNR, CDR2 FQNEAQ (reference sequence). The CDR3 is 13 residues long. The CDR3 sequence: CASSLDNQETQYF. DNA for the CDR3: TGTGCCAGCAGCTTAGACAACCAAGAGACCCAGTACTTC. Together with reference TRBV7-9 and TRBJ2-5, the CDR3 gives the full variable domain: DTGVSQNPRHKITKRGQNVTFRCDPISEHNRLYWYRQTLGQGPEFLTYFQNEAQLEKSRLLSDRFSAERPKGSFSTLEIQRTEQGDSAMYLCASSLDNQETQYFGPGTRLLVL.

The chain combines TRBV7-9 with TRBJ1-1, with TRBD1 matching 10 bases. The V segment lost 5 bases and the J segment 4 bases; nucleotides outside the gene matches: 10. This CDR3 spans 16 amino acids. CDR1 SEHNR and CDR2 FQNEAQ come from the germline V gene (reference sequence). CDR3 residues: CASSRTGTGEGTEAFF. Written as DNA, the CDR3 is TGTGCCAGCAGCCGTACCGGGACAGGGGAAGGCACTGAAGCTTTCTTT.

This rearrangement joins TRBV2 to TRBJ1-2; maybe TRBD1 (5 bases). Germline lookup yields CDR1 SNHLY and CDR2 FYNNEI. V was shortened by 1 base and J by 1 base, with 7 bases between the two germline ends. The CDR3 spans 14 residues. The CDR3 nucleotides read TGTGCCAGCAGTGAAGGGGGGGGTAACTATGGCTACACCTTC. Its translation: CASSEGGGNYGYTF.

The chain uses TRBV4-2 and TRBJ1-2, with 11 bases aligning to TRBD1. Trimming at V came to 4 bases and at J to 8 bases, leaving 6 bases not matched to a gene. The germline gives CDR1 LGHNA, CDR2 YNFKEQ. This CDR3 contains 14 residues. The CDR3 sequence: CASSRGQGAPGYTF. The DNA for the CDR3 is TGTGCCAGCAGCCGAGGACAGGGGGCGCCCGGCTACACCTTC.

The CDR3 DNA reads as TGTGCCAGCAGTCAATATTTGGGACACAACACTGAAGCTTTCTTT. This gives the protein CASSQYLGHNTEAFF. The chain couples TRBV2 to TRBJ1-1, with D possibly matching TRBD1 (6 bases). V was shortened by 5 bases and J by 2 bases, with 15 bases between the two germline ends. The CDR3 sequence is 15 residues long. In germline, CDR1 is SNHLY, CDR2 FYNNEI.

This clone was seen more than once but under ten times. The gene calls are TRBV7-9 and TRBJ1-2; TRBD1 agrees at 9 bases. This CDR3 has 13 residues. Germline CDR1 reads SEHNR; CDR2 reads FQNEAQ (reference sequence). V trimming: 6 bases; J trimming: 7 bases; junction bases outside the gene matches: 6. As DNA, the CDR3 is TGTGCCAGCAGTACAGGGGGCTTGGCTGGCTACACCTTC. Encoded protein: CASSTGGLAGYTF.

The chain joins TRBV5-1 to TRBJ1-1, with a tentative D call TRBD1 (6 bases). CDR3 length: 13 residues. Looked up from germline, CDR1 is SGHRS and CDR2 is YFSETQ. V gave up 3 bases and J gave up 6 bases, with 12 bases separating them. CDR3 sequence reads: CASSSDRDSEAFF. CDR3 nucleotide sequence: TGCGCCAGCAGCTCGGACAGAGACTCTGAAGCTTTCTTT. Together with reference TRBV5-1 and TRBJ1-1, the CDR3 gives the full variable domain: KAGVTQTPRYLIKTRGQQVTLSCSPISGHRSVSWYQQTPGQGLQFLFEYFSETQRNKGNFPGRFSGRQFSNSRSEMNVSTLELGDSALYLCASSSDRDSEAFFGQGTRLTVV.

The J gene is TRBJ2-7, the V gene TRBV11-2, with D uncertain. Germline CDR1 and CDR2: SGHAT and FQNNGV. V shed 1 base and J shed 3 bases, with 7 bases lying between them. The length of the CDR3 is 13 residues. The DNA for the CDR3 is TGTGCCAGCAGCTTAGGCGGAGTCTACGAGCAGTACTTC. As protein: CASSLGGVYEQYF.